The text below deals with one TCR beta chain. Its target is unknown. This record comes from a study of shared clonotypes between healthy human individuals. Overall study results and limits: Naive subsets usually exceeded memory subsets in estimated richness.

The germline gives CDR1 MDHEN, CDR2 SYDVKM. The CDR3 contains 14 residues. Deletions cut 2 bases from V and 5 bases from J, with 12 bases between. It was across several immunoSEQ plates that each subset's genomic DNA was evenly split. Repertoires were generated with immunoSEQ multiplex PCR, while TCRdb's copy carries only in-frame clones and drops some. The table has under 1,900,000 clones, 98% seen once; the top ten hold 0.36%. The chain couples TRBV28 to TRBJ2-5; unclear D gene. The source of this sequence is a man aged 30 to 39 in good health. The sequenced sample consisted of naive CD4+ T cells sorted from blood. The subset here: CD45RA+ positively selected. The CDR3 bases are TGTGCCAGCAGTTTAGCCATGAGTGGGGAGACCCAGTACTTC. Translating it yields CASSLAMSGETQYF. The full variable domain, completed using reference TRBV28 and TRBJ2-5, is DVKVTQSSRYLVKRTGEKVFLECVQDMDHENMFWYRQDPGLGLRLIYFSYDVKMKEKGDIPEGYSVSREKKERFSLILESASTNQTSMYLCASSLAMSGETQYFGPGTRLLVL.